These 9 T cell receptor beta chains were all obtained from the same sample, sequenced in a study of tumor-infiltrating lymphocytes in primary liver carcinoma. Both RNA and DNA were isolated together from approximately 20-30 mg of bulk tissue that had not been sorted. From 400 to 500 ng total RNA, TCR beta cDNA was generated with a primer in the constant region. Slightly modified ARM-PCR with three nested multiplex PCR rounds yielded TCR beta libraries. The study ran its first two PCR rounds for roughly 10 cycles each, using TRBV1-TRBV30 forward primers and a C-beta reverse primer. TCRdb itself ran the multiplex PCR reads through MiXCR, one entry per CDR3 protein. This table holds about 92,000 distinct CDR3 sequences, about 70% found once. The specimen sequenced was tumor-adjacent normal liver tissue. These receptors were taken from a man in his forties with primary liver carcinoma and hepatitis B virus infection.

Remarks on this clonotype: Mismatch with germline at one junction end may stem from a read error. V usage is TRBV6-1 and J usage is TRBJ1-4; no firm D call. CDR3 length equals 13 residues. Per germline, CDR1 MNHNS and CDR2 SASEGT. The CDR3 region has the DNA TGTGCCTGCACGAGGCAGTTAAATGAGAAACTGTTTTTT. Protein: CACTRQLNEKLFF.

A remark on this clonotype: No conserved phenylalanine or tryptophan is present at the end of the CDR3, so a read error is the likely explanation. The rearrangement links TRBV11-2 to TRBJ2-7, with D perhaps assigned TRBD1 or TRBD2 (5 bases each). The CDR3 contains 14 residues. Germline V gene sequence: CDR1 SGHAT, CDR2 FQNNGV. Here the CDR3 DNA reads TGTGTCACCAGCCCGGGACCAGGAGCCCACGAGCAGTACTTA. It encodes CVTSPGPGAHEQYL.

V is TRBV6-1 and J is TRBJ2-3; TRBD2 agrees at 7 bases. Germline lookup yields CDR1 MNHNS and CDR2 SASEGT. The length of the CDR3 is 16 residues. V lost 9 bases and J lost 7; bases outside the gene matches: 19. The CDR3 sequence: CARSQLAGLTIYTQYF. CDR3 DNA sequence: TGTGCCAGAAGTCAATTAGCGGGTTTAACCATATATACGCAGTATTTT.

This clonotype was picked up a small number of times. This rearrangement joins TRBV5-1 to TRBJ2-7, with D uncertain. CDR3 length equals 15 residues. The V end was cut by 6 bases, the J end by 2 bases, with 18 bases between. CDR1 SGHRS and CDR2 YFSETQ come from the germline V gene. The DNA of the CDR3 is TGCGCCAGCAAGGTCGAGCAGTCCCCGACCTACGAGCAGTACTTC. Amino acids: CASKVEQSPTYEQYF.

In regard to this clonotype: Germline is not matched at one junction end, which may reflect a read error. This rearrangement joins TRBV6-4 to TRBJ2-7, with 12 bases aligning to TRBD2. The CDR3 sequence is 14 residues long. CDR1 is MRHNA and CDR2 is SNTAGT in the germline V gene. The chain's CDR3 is CASSDSTSGSEHYF. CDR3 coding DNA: TGTGCCAGCAGTGACTCGACTAGCGGGAGCGAGCATTACTTC.

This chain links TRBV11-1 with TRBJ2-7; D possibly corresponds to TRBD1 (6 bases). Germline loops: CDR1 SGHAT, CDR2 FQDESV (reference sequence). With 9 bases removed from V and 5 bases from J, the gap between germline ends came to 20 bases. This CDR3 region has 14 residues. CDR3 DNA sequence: TGTGCCAGTAGCGTGAGCAGGGGAGACCACGAGCAGTACTTC. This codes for CASSVSRGDHEQYF.

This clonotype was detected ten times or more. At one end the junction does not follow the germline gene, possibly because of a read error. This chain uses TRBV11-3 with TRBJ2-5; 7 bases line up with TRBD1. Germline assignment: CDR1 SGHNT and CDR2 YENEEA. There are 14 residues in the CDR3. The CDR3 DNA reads TGTGCCAGCAGCCCCGGGACAGCGCATGGTACCCAGTGCTTC. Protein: CASSPGTAHGTQCF.

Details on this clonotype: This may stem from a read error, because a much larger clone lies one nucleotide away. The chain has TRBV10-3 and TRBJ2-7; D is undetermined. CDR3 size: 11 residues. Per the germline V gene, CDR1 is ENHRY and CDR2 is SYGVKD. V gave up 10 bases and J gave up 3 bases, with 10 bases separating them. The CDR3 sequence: CATTSSYEQYF. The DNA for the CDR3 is TGTGCCACTACCTCAAGCTACGAGCAGTACTTC.

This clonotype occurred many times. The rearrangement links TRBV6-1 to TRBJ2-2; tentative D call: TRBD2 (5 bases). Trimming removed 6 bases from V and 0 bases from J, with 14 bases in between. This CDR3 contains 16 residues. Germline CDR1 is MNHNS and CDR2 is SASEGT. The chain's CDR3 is CASSQVRRANTGELFF. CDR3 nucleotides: TGTGCCAGCAGCCAGGTTAGGCGGGCGAACACCGGGGAGCTGTTTTTT.